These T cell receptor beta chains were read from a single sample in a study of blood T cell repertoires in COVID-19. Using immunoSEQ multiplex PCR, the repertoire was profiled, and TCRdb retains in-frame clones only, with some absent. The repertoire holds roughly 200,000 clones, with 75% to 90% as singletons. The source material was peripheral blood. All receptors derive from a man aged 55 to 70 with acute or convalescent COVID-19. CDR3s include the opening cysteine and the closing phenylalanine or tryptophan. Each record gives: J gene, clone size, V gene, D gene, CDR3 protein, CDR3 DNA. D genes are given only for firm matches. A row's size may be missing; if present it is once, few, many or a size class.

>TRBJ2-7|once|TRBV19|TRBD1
CASSRDRSSYEQYF
TGTGCCAGTAGCCGGGACAGGAGCTCCTACGAGCAGTACTTC
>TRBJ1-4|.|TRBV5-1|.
CASSAGGTENEKLFF
TGCGCCAGCAGCGCGGGCGGGACGGAGAATGAAAAACTGTTTTTT
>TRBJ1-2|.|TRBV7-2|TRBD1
CASSLGTGSGYGYTF
TGTGCCAGCAGCTTAGGGACAGGGTCGGGCTATGGCTACACCTTC
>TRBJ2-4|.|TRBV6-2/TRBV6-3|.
CASSWARGAKNIQYF
TGTGCCAGCAGTTGGGCACGTGGGGCCAAAAACATTCAGTACTTC
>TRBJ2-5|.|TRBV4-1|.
CASSQEGARETQYF
TGCGCCAGCAGCCAAGAGGGGGCGCGGGAGACCCAGTACTTC
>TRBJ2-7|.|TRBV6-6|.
CASSPNSYEQYF
TGTGCCAGCAGTCCCAACAGCTACGAGCAGTACTTC
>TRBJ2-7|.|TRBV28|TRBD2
CASSSSGRAEQYF
TGTGCCAGCAGTTCTAGCGGGAGAGCCGAGCAGTACTTC
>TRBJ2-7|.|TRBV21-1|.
CASSNWVLGPRSSYEQYF
TGTGCCAGCAGCAATTGGGTTTTAGGCCCGAGGAGCTCCTACGAGCAGTACTTC
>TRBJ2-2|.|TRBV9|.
CASSAGTATGELFF
TGTGCCAGCAGCGCAGGGACTGCCACCGGGGAGCTGTTTTTT
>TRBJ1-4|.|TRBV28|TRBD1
CASSFRTGKFNEKLFF
TGTGCCAGCAGTTTCAGGACAGGAAAATTTAATGAAAAACTGTTTTTT
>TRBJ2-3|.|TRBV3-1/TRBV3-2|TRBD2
CASSAPTSGKVTDTQYF
TGTGCCAGCAGCGCCCCGACTAGCGGGAAGGTCACAGATACGCAGTATTTT
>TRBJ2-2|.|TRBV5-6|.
CASSLTGPGELFF
TGTGCCAGCAGCTTGACAGGACCCGGGGAGCTGTTTTTT
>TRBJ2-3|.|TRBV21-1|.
CASSSPSPGGTDTQYF
TGTGCCAGCAGCTCGCCCTCGCCCGGGGGCACAGATACGCAGTATTTT
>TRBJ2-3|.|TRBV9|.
CASSAPGPDTQYF
TGTGCCAGCAGCGCCCCAGGCCCCGATACGCAGTATTTT
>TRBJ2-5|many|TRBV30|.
CAWSLRVRETQYF
TGTGCCTGGAGCCTCAGGGTCCGAGAGACCCAGTACTTC
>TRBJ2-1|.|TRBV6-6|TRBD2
CASSYPAGGPNEQFF
TGTGCCAGCAGTTACCCGGCGGGAGGGCCCAATGAGCAGTTCTTC
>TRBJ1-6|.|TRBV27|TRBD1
CASSFRQGNSPLHF
TGTGCCAGCAGTTTTCGACAGGGAAATTCACCCCTCCACTTT
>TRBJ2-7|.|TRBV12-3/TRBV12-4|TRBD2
CASRRGYEQYF
TGTGCCAGCAGGCGGGGGTACGAGCAGTACTTC
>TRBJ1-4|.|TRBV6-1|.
CASSEGGSGKSGKLFF
TGTGCCAGCAGTGAGGGGGGTTCGGGGAAGTCCGGAAAACTGTTTTTT
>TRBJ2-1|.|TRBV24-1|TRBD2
CATSRGGLAGGNEQFF
TGTGCCACCAGTCGCGGGGGCCTAGCGGGAGGTAATGAGCAGTTCTTC
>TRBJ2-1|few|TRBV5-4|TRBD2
CASSLVIAGGPYNEQFF
TGTGCCAGCAGCTTGGTTATAGCGGGAGGGCCGTACAATGAGCAGTTCTTC
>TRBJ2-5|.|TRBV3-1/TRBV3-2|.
CASSHQIETQYF
TGTGCCAGCAGCCATCAGATAGAGACCCAGTACTTC
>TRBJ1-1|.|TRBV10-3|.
CAIRTGMNTEAFF
TGTGCCATCAGAACAGGGATGAACACTGAAGCTTTCTTT
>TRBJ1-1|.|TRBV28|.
CATESGAFF
TGTGCCACCGAAAGCGGGGCTTTCTTT
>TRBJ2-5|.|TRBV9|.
CASSVEQNQETQYF
TGTGCCAGCAGCGTAGAACAGAACCAAGAGACCCAGTACTTC
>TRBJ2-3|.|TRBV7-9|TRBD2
CATGTSGSGDTQYF
TGTGCAACCGGAACTAGCGGGAGTGGAGATACGCAGTATTTT
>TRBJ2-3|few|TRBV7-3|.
CAPRSSCTDTQYF
TGTGCCCCTCGGAGCAGCTGCACAGATACGCAGTATTTT
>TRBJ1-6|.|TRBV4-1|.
CASSPLNSPLHF
TGCGCCAGCAGCCCTCTGAATTCACCCCTCCACTTT
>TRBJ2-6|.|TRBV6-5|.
CASNSREPGANVLTF
TGTGCCAGCAACTCACGGGAGCCTGGGGCCAACGTCCTGACTTTC
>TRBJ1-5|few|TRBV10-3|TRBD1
CATQGTGNNQPQHF
TGTGCCACCCAAGGGACAGGGAATAATCAGCCCCAGCATTTT
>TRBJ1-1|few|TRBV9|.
CASSVGDSMNTEAFF
TGTGCCAGCAGCGTAGGTGACAGCATGAACACTGAAGCTTTCTTT
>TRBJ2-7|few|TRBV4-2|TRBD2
CASSQKLASSYEQYF
TGTGCCAGCAGCCAAAAACTAGCGAGCTCCTACGAGCAGTACTTC
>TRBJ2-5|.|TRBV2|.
CASRSGSVRGETQYF
TGTGCCAGCAGGTCCGGGTCTGTGAGAGGAGAGACCCAGTACTTC
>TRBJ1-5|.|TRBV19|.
CASTQGDQPQHF
TGTGCCAGTACCCAGGGTGATCAGCCCCAGCATTTT
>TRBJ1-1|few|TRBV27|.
CASSLVGATEAFF
TGTGCCAGCAGTTTAGTAGGGGCCACTGAAGCTTTCTTT
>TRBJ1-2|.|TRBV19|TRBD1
CASSMDRVNYGYTF
TGTGCCAGTAGTATGGACAGGGTTAACTATGGCTACACCTTC
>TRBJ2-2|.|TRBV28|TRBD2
CASSFQTSGGTGELFF
TGTGCCAGCAGTTTCCAGACTAGCGGCGGCACCGGGGAGCTGTTTTTT
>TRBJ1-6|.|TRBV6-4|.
CASSAPGSPTLHF
TGTGCCAGCAGTGCCCCCGGGTCTCCAACCCTCCACTTT
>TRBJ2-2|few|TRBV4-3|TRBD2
CASSQGTSGYTGELFF
TGCGCCAGCAGCCAGGGGACTAGCGGGTACACCGGGGAGCTGTTTTTT
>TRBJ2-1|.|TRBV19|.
CASSIQRAAFDEQFF
TGTGCCAGTAGTATTCAGCGGGCCGCTTTCGATGAGCAGTTCTTC
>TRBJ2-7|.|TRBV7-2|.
CASSLAEGISYEQYF
TGTGCCAGCAGCTTAGCGGAGGGTATCTCCTACGAGCAGTACTTC
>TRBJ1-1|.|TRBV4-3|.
CASSLRRENTEAFF
TGCGCCAGCAGCCTTAGACGGGAAAACACTGAAGCTTTCTTT
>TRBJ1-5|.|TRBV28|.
CASTQGGQPQHF
TGTGCCAGCACCCAGGGAGGGCAGCCCCAGCATTTT
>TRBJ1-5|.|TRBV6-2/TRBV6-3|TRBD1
CASSTRGLSQPQHF
TGTGCCAGCAGTACCAGGGGGCTTAGTCAGCCCCAGCATTTT
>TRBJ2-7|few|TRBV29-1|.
CSVGASGIRGYEQYF
TGCAGCGTTGGAGCCTCGGGGATTAGAGGGTACGAGCAGTACTTC
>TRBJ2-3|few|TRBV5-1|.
CASSPEASTDTQYF
TGCGCCAGCAGCCCTGAGGCCAGCACAGATACGCAGTATTTT